The T cell receptor (beta chain) described here comes from a study of blood T cells in healthy people across ages. Study-level background: Researchers report that template switching captured about one barcoded beta molecule per two T cells. Whole-study findings and limits: Comparison with aged donors showed that long-lived donors had more naive CD4+ cells and higher diversity. With donor CMV status unknown, expanded clonotype changes were possibly confounded.

In the case of this clonotype: The target antigen is unknown.

CDR3 size: 11 residues. Trimming took off 0 bases at V and 13 bases at J, with 12 bases between the two ends. Germline-derived CDR1 and CDR2 are DFQATT and SNEGSKA (reference sequence). A sample-barcoded 5' primer and a J-beta primer mix were used in a second PCR of roughly 7 to 11 cycles. TCRdb used MiXCR to reprocess the 5' RACE reads, holding one entry per CDR3 protein. The sample carries around 780,000 distinct CDR3 sequences, more than 50% recorded once. This sequence originates from a man aged 40-50 years in good health. Specimen: blood. The chain combines TRBV20-1 with TRBJ1-2; D is possibly TRBD1 (5 bases). The CDR3 DNA is TGCAGTGCTAGAGAGGGACTGCATTTCACCTTC. Translating gives CSAREGLHFTF.